This TCR beta chain originates from a study of CD8 T cells in Susac syndrome. Background on the study: Treatment status at blood draw for the Susac syndrome patients was therapy-naive, corticosteroids, or intravenous immunoglobulin alone.

About this clonotype: Its antigen remains unidentified.

CDR1 and CDR2 from the germline V gene are ENHRY and SYGVKD. V lost 7 bases, J lost 4 bases, and 14 bases lay in between. This CDR3 has 14 residues. General study findings and limits: Clonal expansion did not appear in Susac syndrome CD4+ T cell repertoires.

Random hexamers were used to reverse transcribe the RNA input (0.5 to 1 ug). The immunoSEQ assay covered 54 Vbeta and 13 Jbeta segments for CDR3. A single record per CDR3 protein comes from TCRdb applying MiXCR to the immunoSEQ multiplex PCR reads. Among approximately 210,000 distinct CDR3 sequences listed, less than 95% were seen once. The sequencing sample was made of CD4+ T cells from PBMCs. The receptor was isolated from a human donor with Susac syndrome. The chain uses TRBV10-3 and TRBJ1-3, with D perhaps TRBD1 (6 bases). CDR3 in DNA: TGTGCCATCACCGGTTCCGGACAGGGAAACACCATATATTTT. This translates into CAITGSGQGNTIYF.